The 15 T cell receptor beta chains below were found in one sample sequenced in a study of shared clonotypes between healthy human individuals. Here immunoSEQ multiplex PCR was the method, and the copy in TCRdb shows in-frame clones only, minus some. This sample yields 1,400,000 or so clones, of which just under 99% are seen a single time; around 0.38% belongs to the top ten. The sample taken for sequencing was naive CD4+ T cells sorted from blood. Documented subset: CD45RA+ positively selected. The receptors here all came from a man in his thirties or forties in good health.

As regards this clone: The identical CDR3 is also encoded by other nucleotide sequences in the sample. The chain links TRBV28 to TRBJ2-7, with TRBD1 identical over 8 bases. V was clipped by 5 bases and J by 0 bases; unmatched bases: 3. The CDR3 has 14 amino acids. The germline V gene has CDR1 MDHEN and CDR2 SYDVKM. This CDR3 reads CASSRQGSSYEQYF. Written as DNA, the CDR3 is TGTGCCAGCAGTCGACAGGGGAGCTCCTACGAGCAGTACTTC.

The V call is TRBV5-1, the J call TRBJ2-5; tentative D call: TRBD2 (5 bases). The CDR3 totals 14 residues. Germline lookup yields CDR1 SGHRS and CDR2 YFSETQ. The V end lost 0 bases, the J end lost 2 bases, and 8 bases lay between the germline ends. The CDR3 DNA reads TGCGCCAGCAGCTTGGAGACTAAACAAGAGACCCAGTACTTC. This sequence encodes CASSLETKQETQYF.

V usage is TRBV18 and J usage is TRBJ2-3; 8 bases fit TRBD2. Unmatched junction bases numbered 12, after V lost 3 bases and J lost 7 bases. Germline V lookup: CDR1 KGHSH, CDR2 LQKENI. The CDR3 length is 16 residues. The CDR3, as DNA: TGTGCCAGCTCACCTTCCGGGACTAGAGGAGACAATACGCAGTATTTT. It codes for CASSPSGTRGDNTQYF.

The chain uses TRBV5-1 and TRBJ2-2; tentatively, D is TRBD2 (5 bases). Germline V gene lookup returns CDR1 SGHRS and CDR2 YFSETQ. V was shortened by 3 bases and J by 4 bases, with 16 bases between the two germline ends. The CDR3 is 16 residues long. In nucleotides, the CDR3 is TGCGCCAGCAGCTACGGACTCGGGCGGCGCACCGGGGAGCTGTTTTTT. Translating gives CASSYGLGRRTGELFF.

V and J are TRBV10-3 and TRBJ2-1; D call uncertain. The germline gives CDR1 ENHRY, CDR2 SYGVKD. V shed 7 bases and J shed 2 bases, with 6 bases lying between them. The CDR3 runs to 12 residues. The CDR3 DNA reads as TGTGCCATCAAAAACACCTACAATGAGCAGTTCTTC. Protein: CAIKNTYNEQFF.

The rearrangement links TRBV7-9 to TRBJ2-2; possibly TRBD1 for D (5 bases). V was cut by 3 bases and J by 5 bases, with 19 bases left in between. CDR1 is SEHNR, CDR2 FQNEAQ, per germline (reference sequence). This CDR3 comprises 17 residues. The CDR3 sequence is CASSFGNKGRRTGELFF. The CDR3 DNA reads as TGTGCCAGCAGCTTTGGGAACAAGGGGCGTAGGACCGGGGAGCTGTTTTTT. Complete variable domain (other parts from reference TRBV7-9 and TRBJ2-2): DTGVSQNPRHKITKRGQNVTFRCDPISEHNRLYWYRQTLGQGPEFLTYFQNEAQLEKSRLLSDRFSAERPKGSFSTLEIQRTEQGDSAMYLCASSFGNKGRRTGELFFGEGSRLTVL.

V gene TRBV28 combines with J gene TRBJ1-5; tentative D call: TRBD1 (5 bases). Trimming took 2 bases from V and 6 from J, leaving 14 bases between them. The CDR3 loop spans 15 amino acids. CDR1 is MDHEN and CDR2 is SYDVKM in the germline V gene. CDR3: CASSLIGAEGQPQHF. CDR3 sequence (DNA): TGTGCCAGCAGTTTAATAGGGGCGGAAGGTCAGCCCCAGCATTTT.

The chain uses TRBV7-8 and TRBJ1-5, with TRBD1 as a possible D gene (6 bases). CDR1 is SGHVS and CDR2 is FQNEAQ in the germline V gene. The CDR3 runs 14 residues. Trimming pared 5 bases from V and 9 bases from J, leaving 17 bases between. The DNA of the CDR3 is TGTGCCAGCAGCGATCGACAGGTACTCGGGCCCCAGCATTTT. This encodes CASSDRQVLGPQHF.

The V and J genes are TRBV30 and TRBJ2-5; D is unresolved. CDR1 GTSNPN and CDR2 SVGIG come from the germline V gene (reference sequence). The ends were cut back, 2 bases at V and 2 bases at J, with 6 bases in the middle. The CDR3 totals 12 residues. The CDR3 DNA reads TGTGCCTGGAGTCACGGACAAGAGACCCAGTACTTC. Amino acids: CAWSHGQETQYF.

The V gene is TRBV27, the J gene TRBJ2-7, with 10 nucleotides matching TRBD2. Germline trimming cut 3 bases from V and 2 bases from J; bases unmatched to any gene: 13. This CDR3 region has 18 residues. CDR1 is MNHEY and CDR2 is SMNVEV in the germline V gene (reference sequence). The chain's CDR3 is CASSLSWTGSGRAYEQYF. The CDR3 DNA is TGTGCCAGCAGTTTGAGTTGGACGGGAAGCGGGAGGGCCTACGAGCAGTACTTC.

V gene TRBV6-1 combines with J gene TRBJ2-1; TRBD2 aligns across 8 bases. The CDR3 is 13 residues long. The V and J ends lost 3 bases and 8 bases, in that order; junction bases with no gene match: 3. The germline gives CDR1 MNHNS, CDR2 SASEGT. CDR3 sequence reads: CASSDGRADEQFF. CDR3 nucleotides: TGTGCCAGCAGTGACGGGAGGGCCGATGAGCAGTTCTTC.

In regard to this clone: Different DNA sequences within this sample yield the same CDR3. The chain links TRBV18 to TRBJ2-3; no clear D gene. Germline V gene data show CDR1 as KGHSH and CDR2 as LQKENI. This CDR3 is built from 11 residues. V dropped 5 bases and J dropped 2 bases, with 2 bases sitting between them. The CDR3: CASSNTDTQYF. In nucleotides, the CDR3 is TGTGCCAGCTCAAACACAGATACGCAGTATTTT. Full variable domain (outside the CDR3, taken from reference TRBV18 and TRBJ2-3): NAGVMQNPRHLVRRRGQEARLRCSPMKGHSHVYWYRQLPEEGLKFMVYLQKENIIDESGMPKERFSAEFPKEGPSILRIQQVVRGDSAAYFCASSNTDTQYFGPGTRLTVL.

Only one count was recorded for this clone. The chain combines TRBV7-8 with TRBJ1-1; D is possibly TRBD1 (6 bases). Deletions cut 4 bases from V and 3 bases from J, with 18 bases between. The CDR3 is 16 residues long. Germline V lookup: CDR1 SGHVS, CDR2 FQNEAQ. CDR3 amino acids: CASSSRSRGADTEAFF. The CDR3 DNA reads as TGTGCCAGCAGCTCGAGGTCCAGGGGCGCGGACACTGAAGCTTTCTTT.

The V call is TRBV27, the J call TRBJ1-3; the D is unclear. Germline lookup yields CDR1 MNHEY and CDR2 SMNVEV (reference sequence). Trimming took off 5 bases at V and 0 bases at J, with 11 bases between the two ends. This CDR3 is built from 15 residues. The CDR3 protein is CASSPSEGSGNTIYF. The DNA of the CDR3 is TGTGCCAGCAGTCCCTCGGAGGGCTCTGGAAACACCATATATTTT.

This clone was seen just once. The CDR3 nucleotides are TGTGCCAGCAGCGCCGACCAAAGGCGCAATCAGCCCCAGCATTTT. It is translated as CASSADQRRNQPQHF. V is TRBV9 and J is TRBJ1-5; no clear D gene. The CDR3 extends over 15 amino acids. V lost 3 bases and J 2 bases, leaving 12 bases between the germline ends. CDR1 is SGDLS, CDR2 YYNGEE, per germline. The full variable domain, completed using reference TRBV9 and TRBJ1-5, is DSGVTQTPKHLITATGQRVTLRCSPRSGDLSVYWYQQSLDQGLQFLIQYYNGEERAKGNILERFSAQQFPDLHSELNLSSLELGDSALYFCASSADQRRNQPQHFGDGTRLSIL.